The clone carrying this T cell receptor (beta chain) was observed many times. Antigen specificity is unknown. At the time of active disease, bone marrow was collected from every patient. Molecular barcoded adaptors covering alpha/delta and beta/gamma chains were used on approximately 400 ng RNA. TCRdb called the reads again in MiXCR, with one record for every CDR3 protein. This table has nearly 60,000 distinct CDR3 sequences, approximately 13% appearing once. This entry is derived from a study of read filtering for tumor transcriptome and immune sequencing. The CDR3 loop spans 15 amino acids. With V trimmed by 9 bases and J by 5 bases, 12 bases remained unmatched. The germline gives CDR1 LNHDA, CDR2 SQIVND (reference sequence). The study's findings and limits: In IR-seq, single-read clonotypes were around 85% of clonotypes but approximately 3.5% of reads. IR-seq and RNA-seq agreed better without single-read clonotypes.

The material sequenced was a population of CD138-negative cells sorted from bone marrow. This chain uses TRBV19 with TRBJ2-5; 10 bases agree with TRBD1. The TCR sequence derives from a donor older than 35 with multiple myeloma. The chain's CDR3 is CASQTGGGGRETQYF. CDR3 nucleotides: TGTGCCAGCCAGACAGGGGGCGGAGGTCGTGAGACCCAGTACTTC.